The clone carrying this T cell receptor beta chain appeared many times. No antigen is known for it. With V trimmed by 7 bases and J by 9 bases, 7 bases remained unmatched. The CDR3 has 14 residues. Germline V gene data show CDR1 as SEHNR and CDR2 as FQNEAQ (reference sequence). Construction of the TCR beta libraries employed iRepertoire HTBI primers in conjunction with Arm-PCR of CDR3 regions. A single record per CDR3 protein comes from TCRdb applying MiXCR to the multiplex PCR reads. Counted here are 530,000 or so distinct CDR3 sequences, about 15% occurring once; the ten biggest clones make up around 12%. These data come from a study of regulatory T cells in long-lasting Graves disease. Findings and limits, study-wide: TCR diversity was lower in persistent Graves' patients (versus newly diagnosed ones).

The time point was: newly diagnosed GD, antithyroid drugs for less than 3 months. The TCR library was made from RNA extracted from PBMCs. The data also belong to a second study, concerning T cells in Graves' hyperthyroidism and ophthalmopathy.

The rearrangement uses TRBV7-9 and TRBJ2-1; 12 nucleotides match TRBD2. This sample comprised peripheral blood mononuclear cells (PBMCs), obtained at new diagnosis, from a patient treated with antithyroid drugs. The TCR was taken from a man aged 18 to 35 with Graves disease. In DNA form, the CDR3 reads TGTGCCAGCACTCTAGCGGGAGGGCCGGGTGAGCAGTTCTTC. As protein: CASTLAGGPGEQFF.